This T cell receptor (beta chain) was sequenced during a study of blood T cell repertoires in COVID-19. The CDR3 is made up of 14 amino acids. Losses at the gene ends were 0 bases for V and 10 bases for J; bases not matched to a gene: 3. Germline values: CDR1 SGHAT, CDR2 FQNNGV. Sequencing used immunoSEQ multiplex PCR; TCRdb keeps in-frame clones, though not all of them. The table shows approximately 380,000 clones, with around 90% occurring only once. The gene calls are TRBV11-2 and TRBJ1-6; 7 nucleotides align to TRBD1. The source is a woman younger than 35 who had recovered from COVID-19. Sequenced sample: PBMCs or T cells enriched from blood (not recorded which). The CDR3 DNA follows: TGTGCCAGCAGCTTAGAGGGACAGTTGTCACCCCTCCACTTT. It translates to CASSLEGQLSPLHF.